This T cell receptor (beta chain) comes out of a study of shared clonotypes between healthy human individuals. On the study more broadly: Every donor yielded three CD4 naive, three CD4 memory, two CD8 naive and one CD8 memory plate.

Naive CD8 isolation took CD45RO-negative cells positively selected for CCR7 and excluded terminally differentiated effector memory CD45RA+ cells. The study enrolled healthy HIV-negative adults without recent acute infections or vaccinations as donors. The data were produced by immunoSEQ multiplex PCR, yet TCRdb's version contains in-frame clones alone and is incomplete. The table shows 600,000 or so clones, with nearly 98% occurring only once. Germline lookup yields CDR1 SGHNT and CDR2 YYREEE (reference sequence). V lost 4 bases and J 8 bases, leaving 10 bases between the germline ends. CDR3 length equals 12 residues. Whole-study findings and limits: Clonotype sharing among donors was thought likely to change with sequencing depth. What naive subsets generally showed was a larger estimated richness than memory subsets showed.

Comment on this clone: Its antigen remains unidentified.

The sequenced material came from naive CD8+ T cells sorted from blood. The chain has TRBV5-4 and TRBJ2-1; no firm D call. This TCR derives from a man younger than 45 in good health. CDR3 sequence (DNA): TGTGCCAGCAGCCGAGATAGTGATGAGCAGTTCTTC. Amino acid sequence: CASSRDSDEQFF.